The clone carrying this T cell receptor beta chain was counted a single time. Sequenced by immunoSEQ multiplex PCR; TCRdb stores in-frame clones only, minus some. The data contain a few hundred thousand clones, around nine tenths of them singletons. The CDR3 consists of 16 residues. The junction had 15 bases not matched to a gene; V was cut back by 4 bases and J by 6 bases. Germline CDR1 reads SGDLS; CDR2 reads YYNGEE. This specimen belongs to a study of blood T cell repertoires in COVID-19. What was sequenced was peripheral blood. The clonotype originates from a man aged 50 or older with acute or convalescent COVID-19. The chain employs TRBV9 and TRBJ1-2; 7 bases fit TRBD1. CDR3 sequence (DNA): TGTGCCAGCAGCCCTATGTTTCGAGGGGGCGGGGATGGCTACACCTTC. Its protein is CASSPMFRGGGDGYTF.